Following are 21 T cell receptor beta chains from one sample sequenced in a study of CD8 T cells in Susac syndrome. Reverse transcription of roughly 0.5 to 1 ug RNA was carried out with random hexamers. One entry per CDR3 protein results from TCRdb running MiXCR on the immunoSEQ multiplex PCR reads. The table records 200,000 to 250,000 distinct CDR3 sequences, about 95% of them present only once. The sample taken for sequencing was CD4+ T cells from PBMCs. The receptors derive from a human donor with multiple sclerosis.

V usage is TRBV5-1 and J usage is TRBJ2-2, with 12 bases that match TRBD1. In germline, CDR1 is SGHRS, CDR2 YFSETQ. This CDR3 is built from 18 residues. V lost 1 base and J lost 7; bases outside the gene matches: 11. CDR3: CASSLIPGTGGAYGELFF. In DNA form, the CDR3 reads TGCGCCAGCAGCTTGATCCCCGGGACAGGGGGCGCGTACGGGGAGCTGTTTTTT.

V usage is TRBV30 and J usage is TRBJ2-7; D perhaps matches TRBD1 (6 bases). CDR1 is GTSNPN, CDR2 SVGIG, per germline (reference sequence). The V end was cut by 0 bases, the J end by 2 bases, with 8 bases between. The CDR3 has 13 amino acids. As DNA, the CDR3 is TGTGCCTGGAGTGTGGGACAAGCCTACGAGCAGTACTTC. It specifies CAWSVGQAYEQYF.

This rearrangement joins TRBV7-9 to TRBJ1-1; no firm D call. V was trimmed by 2 bases and J by 0 bases, leaving 7 bases between them. Germline CDR1 reads SEHNR; CDR2 reads FQNEAQ (reference sequence). This CDR3 has 14 residues. The DNA of the CDR3 is TGTGCCAGCAGCTTAAGGGCTATGAACACTGAAGCTTTCTTT. Encoded protein: CASSLRAMNTEAFF.

CDR3 in DNA: TGTGCCAGCAGTCTGAAGGGCTTCGGGGGGGGGACTGAGCAGTACGTC. The encoded protein is CASSLKGFGGGTEQYV. This chain links TRBV27 with TRBJ2-7, with 8 nucleotides matching TRBD2. CDR3 size: 16 residues. Germline CDR1 is MNHEY and CDR2 is SMNVEV (reference sequence). V lost 5 bases to trimming and J lost 7 bases; unmatched junction nucleotides: 16.

The rearrangement joins TRBV9 to TRBJ2-2, with D hard to call. Between the trimmed V and J ends, which lost 5 bases and 6 bases, there was a span of 5 bases. The CDR3 runs 11 residues. The V gene's germline CDR1 is SGDLS and CDR2 YYNGEE. CDR3 nucleotides: TGTGCCAGCAGTTCTTCCGGGGAGCTGTTTTTT. Amino acid sequence: CASSSSGELFF.

The chain uses TRBV20-1 and TRBJ2-7; a possible D gene is TRBD2 (5 bases). Germline-derived CDR1 and CDR2 are DFQATT and SNEGSKA (reference sequence). V was clipped by 6 bases and J by 6 bases, with 21 bases between them. The CDR3 sequence is 14 residues long. The CDR3 spells CSALPAAFLAEQYF. The CDR3 region has the DNA TGCAGTGCCCTCCCAGCGGCCTTCCTCGCCGAGCAGTACTTC.

The genes are TRBV7-9 and TRBJ2-3; TRBD1 might be the D (6 bases). Trimming removed 6 bases at V and 1 base at J, with 14 bases between. This CDR3 comprises 15 residues. CDR1 and CDR2 (germline): SEHNR, FQNEAQ (reference sequence). The CDR3 nucleotides read TGTGCCAGCAGTCAAGGGACAACCGGCACAGATACGCAGTATTTT. It is translated as CASSQGTTGTDTQYF.

The chain has TRBV6-5 and TRBJ1-4, with D tentatively TRBD1 (5 bases). The V end was cut by 5 bases, the J end by 8 bases, with 15 bases between. This CDR3 comprises 14 residues. Germline V gene lookup returns CDR1 MNHEY and CDR2 SVGAGI. In nucleotides, the CDR3 is TGTGCCAGCAGTCCCACCTTTCGGGGCGAAAAACTGTTTTTT. As protein: CASSPTFRGEKLFF.

The chain joins TRBV15 to TRBJ1-2; D not certain. This CDR3 has 14 residues. CDR1 and CDR2 (germline): LNHNV, YYDKDF (reference sequence). V gave up 5 bases and J gave up 0 bases, with 10 bases separating them. The chain's CDR3 is CATSGFEANYGYTF. As DNA, the CDR3 is TGTGCCACCAGCGGCTTTGAAGCTAACTATGGCTACACCTTC.

This clonotype was counted a few times. This rearrangement joins TRBV2 to TRBJ1-2; 8 bases agree with TRBD1. This CDR3 is built from 12 residues. V shed 6 bases and J 6 bases; nucleotides not matched to a gene: 3. The germline V gene has CDR1 SNHLY and CDR2 FYNNEI. The chain's CDR3 is CASRLTGDGYTF. Written as DNA, the CDR3 is TGTGCCAGCAGGTTGACAGGGGATGGCTACACCTTC.

This clonotype came up once. V gene TRBV29-1 combines with J gene TRBJ1-5, with D perhaps TRBD1 (5 bases). Germline-derived CDR1 and CDR2 are SQVTM and ANQGSEA. V was trimmed by 0 bases and J by 1 base, leaving 7 bases between them. CDR3 length: 14 residues. The CDR3 coding sequence is TGCAGCGTTGAAGATGGGGGAAGCAATCAGCCCCAGCATTTT. Amino acids: CSVEDGGSNQPQHF.

V is TRBV7-9 and J is TRBJ1-1; weak D call: TRBD1 (5 bases). Germline loops: CDR1 SEHNR, CDR2 FQNEAQ (reference sequence). Trimming took off 5 bases at V and 4 bases at J, with 14 bases between the two ends. The CDR3 is 14 amino acids. The CDR3 loop is CASSAVGVGTEAFF. CDR3 coding DNA: TGTGCCAGCAGCGCAGTGGGGGTGGGCACTGAAGCTTTCTTT.

V is TRBV20-1 and J is TRBJ2-7; 8 bases match TRBD1. CDR3 length equals 15 residues. The junction had 16 bases not matched to a gene; V was cut back by 5 bases and J by 7 bases. Germline CDR1 DFQATT, CDR2 SNEGSKA (reference sequence). The chain's CDR3 is CSASLYPRGPGEQYF. As DNA, the CDR3 is TGCAGTGCTTCCCTCTATCCCAGGGGGCCGGGGGAGCAGTACTTC.

This clonotype appeared a few times. The chain combines TRBV30 with TRBJ2-1; D is ambiguous. CDR1 GTSNPN and CDR2 SVGIG come from the germline V gene (reference sequence). CDR3 length: 13 amino acids. With 0 bases removed from V and 0 bases from J, the gap between germline ends came to 3 bases. The DNA for the CDR3 is TGTGCCTGGAGTGTTGGCTCCTACAATGAGCAGTTCTTC. This codes for CAWSVGSYNEQFF.

The chain joins TRBV30 to TRBJ1-3; the D is unclear. The CDR3 length is 15 residues. Germline values: CDR1 GTSNPN, CDR2 SVGIG (reference sequence). The germline V and J ends were trimmed by 0 bases and 0 bases, with 9 bases remaining between them. CDR3 sequence (DNA): TGTGCCTGGAGTGTACAATACAGCTCTGGAAACACCATATATTTT. Protein product: CAWSVQYSSGNTIYF.

The chain is built from TRBV28 and TRBJ1-1; D not resolved. From germline, CDR1 is MDHEN and CDR2 SYDVKM. The CDR3 runs to 11 residues. V was clipped by 2 bases and J by 8 bases, with 6 bases between them. The DNA for the CDR3 is TGTGCCAGCAGTTTAACCTCCGAAGCTTTCTTT. Translating it yields CASSLTSEAFF.

Only one count was recorded for this clonotype. The V and J genes are TRBV30 and TRBJ1-2; 8 nucleotides line up with TRBD1. CDR1 and CDR2 from the germline V gene are GTSNPN and SVGIG (reference sequence). This CDR3 is 13 amino acids long. Trimming at V came to 3 bases and at J to 3 bases, leaving 3 bases not matched to a gene. The CDR3 nucleotides read TGTGCCTGGAGCAGGGGGCGCGACTATGGCTACACCTTC. It specifies CAWSRGRDYGYTF.

CDR3 bases: TGTGCCAGCTCACCACCGTACGGGGGGGCTGAGACCCAGTACTTC. Its protein product is CASSPPYGGAETQYF. The rearrangement uses TRBV18 and TRBJ2-5; the match to TRBD2 covers 8 bases. CDR3 size: 15 residues. Germline lookup yields CDR1 KGHSH and CDR2 LQKENI. Unmatched junction bases numbered 5, after V lost 0 bases and J lost 5 bases. Full variable domain (missing parts from reference TRBV18 and TRBJ2-5): NAGVMQNPRHLVRRRGQEARLRCSPMKGHSHVYWYRQLPEEGLKFMVYLQKENIIDESGMPKERFSAEFPKEGPSILRIQQVVRGDSAAYFCASSPPYGGAETQYFGPGTRLLVL.

This chain connects TRBV30 to TRBJ1-1; no reliable D call. Trimming left V 1 base short and J 0 bases short, with 9 bases between. This CDR3 is 14 amino acids long. Germline lookup yields CDR1 GTSNPN and CDR2 SVGIG (reference sequence). The DNA for the CDR3 is TGTGCCTGGAGTGCGGGGAACATGAACACTGAAGCTTTCTTT. Translating gives CAWSAGNMNTEAFF.

V is TRBV20-1 and J is TRBJ2-3; 9 bases agree with TRBD1. The J segment lost 0 bases and the V segment lost 5 bases, leaving 0 bases of the junction unmatched. This CDR3 contains 13 residues. CDR1 is DFQATT and CDR2 is SNEGSKA in the germline V gene (reference sequence). For the CDR3, the DNA is TGCAGTGCTGACAGGGGGAGCACAGATACGCAGTATTTT. It is translated as CSADRGSTDTQYF.

The chain has TRBV7-8 and TRBJ2-5; D unresolved. The CDR3 length is 14 residues. Trimming took 5 bases from V and 5 from J, leaving 15 bases between them. Per the germline V gene, CDR1 is SGHVS and CDR2 is FQNEAQ. The CDR3 DNA sequence: TGTGCCAGCAGCGCGCTAACCAAGGGTGAGACCCAGTACTTC. It encodes CASSALTKGETQYF.